The clone carrying this TCR beta chain was picked up one time. Its antigen is not known. The sample originates from a study of OX40 agonist ivuxolimab in advanced cancers. Looking at the study overall: Dose-escalation subjects each had hepatocellular carcinoma, melanoma, renal cell or head and neck cancer. General observations from the study: Antigen specificity of clonally expanded peripheral T cells was not established. Among the least clonally expanded were partial responders at 0.1-3.0 mg/kg.

Clones were read by immunoSEQ multiplex PCR, and TCRdb kept only the in-frame ones, dropping some. Here the sample spans 50,000 to 85,000 clones, roughly 90% being singletons. The V end lost 2 bases, the J end lost 0 bases, and 9 bases lay between the germline ends. CDR1 is SGHRS and CDR2 is YFSETQ in the germline V gene. CDR3 length: 15 amino acids. The chain employs TRBV5-1 and TRBJ1-3; D is undetermined. The sequences come from CD4+ or CD8+ T cells sorted from blood, collected in a trial of the OX40 agonist ivuxolimab. The sequence came from an adult with an advanced solid tumor such as melanoma, head and neck, liver or kidney cancer. Here the CDR3 reads CASSFDGNSGNTIYF. In DNA, the CDR3 is TGCGCCAGCAGCTTTGACGGCAACTCTGGAAACACCATATATTTT.